The 18 T cell receptor beta chains presented below share a single source sample, sequenced in a study of T cells of healthy individuals. TCRdb re-called the 5' RACE reads through MiXCR, storing one row per CDR3 protein. Found here are tens of thousands of distinct CDR3 sequences, around 15% of them singletons; the top ten hold around 4.6%. The receptors shown here come from a human donor in good health.

The table lists this clonotype with many counts. The chain joins TRBV19 to TRBJ1-2; D gene ambiguous. Germline assignment: CDR1 LNHDA and CDR2 SQIVND (reference sequence). Trimming shortened V by 3 bases and J by 7 bases, and 12 bases separated the two germline ends. The CDR3 runs to 13 residues. This CDR3 reads CASSIPGTSGYTF. The CDR3, as DNA: TGTGCCAGTAGTATCCCCGGCACCAGTGGCTACACCTTC.

The chain employs TRBV20-1 and TRBJ2-3, with a weak D call TRBD1 (6 bases). In germline, CDR1 is DFQATT, CDR2 SNEGSKA (reference sequence). The CDR3 spans 17 residues. In nucleotides, the CDR3 is TGCAGCCTTTTTCGAGACGACCCTGGGGGCCGGAGAGATACGCAGTATTTT. Translated, it gives CSLFRDDPGGRRDTQYF.

This clonotype was picked up many times. This rearrangement joins TRBV29-1 to TRBJ1-1, with D perhaps TRBD1 (6 bases). CDR1 is SQVTM and CDR2 is ANQGSEA in the germline V gene. The CDR3 loop spans 13 amino acids. The V end was cut by 5 bases, the J end by 0 bases, with 10 bases between. The CDR3 bases are TGCAGCGTTCACAGGGAAATGAACACTGAAGCTTTCTTT. It yields the protein CSVHREMNTEAFF. The whole variable domain, remainder taken from reference TRBV29-1 and TRBJ1-1, is SAVISQKPSRDICQRGTSLTIQCQVDSQVTMMFWYRQQPGQSLTLIATANQGSEATYESGFVIDKFPISRPNLTFSTLTVSNMSPEDSSIYLCSVHREMNTEAFFGQGTRLTVV.

This clonotype was seen ten or more times. J is TRBJ2-7 and V is TRBV10-2; weak D call: TRBD1 (5 bases). Trimming removed 7 bases from V and 5 bases from J, with 12 bases in between. Germline CDR1 WSHSY, CDR2 SAAADI. CDR3 length: 12 residues. The CDR3 coding sequence is TGCGCCAGCACCCCATCAGGGAACGAGCAGTACTTC. This sequence encodes CASTPSGNEQYF.

This clonotype came up a few times. The chain uses TRBV29-1 and TRBJ2-7; D remains ambiguous. The CDR3 loop spans 14 amino acids. CDR1 is SQVTM and CDR2 is ANQGSEA in the germline V gene. V dropped 2 bases and J dropped 0 bases, with 11 bases sitting between them. CDR3 coding DNA: TGCAGCGTTGAAAAAGTTGTCTCCTCCTACGAGCAGTACTTC. Translating it yields CSVEKVVSSYEQYF.

This clonotype was seen more than once but under ten times. This chain connects TRBV7-2 to TRBJ2-7, with TRBD2 identical over 8 bases. The CDR3 totals 15 residues. Germline V gives CDR1 SGHTA, CDR2 FQGNSA. J was trimmed by 4 bases and V by 1 base; bases with no gene match: 6. In DNA form, the CDR3 reads TGTGCCAGCAGCTTAGAGAGCGGGAGTGTTTACGAGCAGTACTTC. Protein: CASSLESGSVYEQYF.

Judged by abundance, this clonotype is medium-sized. CDR3 sequence: CASSEQGTGELFF. The CDR3 nucleotides read TGTGCCAGCAGTGAACAGGGCACCGGGGAGCTGTTTTTT. This chain uses TRBV6-4 with TRBJ2-2; D may be TRBD1 (6 bases). This CDR3 is 13 amino acids long. V was clipped by 3 bases and J by 4 bases, with 6 bases between them. CDR1 is MRHNA, CDR2 SNTAGT, per germline.

In this sample, this clonotype turned up many times. V is TRBV20-1 and J is TRBJ2-1; D is uncertain. The ends were cut back, 3 bases at V and 7 bases at J, with 19 bases in the middle. Germline CDR1 is DFQATT and CDR2 is SNEGSKA (reference sequence). The CDR3 extends over 15 amino acids. The CDR3 region is CSARALLTIGNEQFF. The DNA of the CDR3 is TGCAGTGCTAGGGCCCTTCTCACGATAGGGAATGAGCAGTTCTTC.

This clonotype has a count of ten or more. V usage is TRBV5-6 and J usage is TRBJ2-1, with 10 bases that match TRBD2. Germline V CDR1 and CDR2: SGHDT, YYEEEE. J lost 6 bases, V lost 5 bases, and 5 bases had no gene match. This CDR3 comprises 14 residues. CDR3 loop: CASSSKRGGNEQFF. CDR3 coding DNA: TGTGCCAGCAGTTCCAAGCGGGGGGGCAATGAGCAGTTCTTC. Full variable domain (outside the CDR3, taken from reference TRBV5-6 and TRBJ2-1): DAGVTQSPTHLIKTRGQQVTLRCSPKSGHDTVSWYQQALGQGPQFIFQYYEEEERQRGNFPDRFSGHQFPNYSSELNVNALLLGDSALYLCASSSKRGGNEQFFGPGTRLTVL.

This clonotype was seen a handful of times. J is TRBJ2-7 and V is TRBV20-1; TRBD1 matches 9 bases. Germline-derived CDR1 and CDR2 are DFQATT and SNEGSKA (reference sequence). Trimming cost V 6 bases and J 1 base; bases outside gene matches: 7. The CDR3 has 14 residues. Here the CDR3 DNA reads TGCAGTGCAACAACCGGGACAGGGTCCTACGAGCAGTACTTC. It encodes CSATTGTGSYEQYF.

The chain is built from TRBV20-1 and TRBJ2-5; D unresolved. V was pared by 6 bases and J by 2 bases, with 16 bases between. The CDR3 is made up of 14 amino acids. CDR1 and CDR2 (germline): DFQATT, SNEGSKA (reference sequence). As DNA, the CDR3 is TGCAGTGCCAGTAGGCAATCCAATCAAGAGACCCAGTACTTC. It is translated as CSASRQSNQETQYF.

This clonotype was observed at least ten times. This chain joins TRBV2 and TRBJ2-3; no clear D. Germline V gene data show CDR1 as SNHLY and CDR2 as FYNNEI. V lost 0 bases, J lost 4 bases, and 5 bases lay in between. The CDR3 extends over 13 amino acids. The CDR3 reads CASSEASADTQYF. DNA for the CDR3: TGTGCCAGCAGTGAAGCGTCGGCAGATACGCAGTATTTT.

This clonotype was seen many times. The genes are TRBV25-1 and TRBJ2-1; perhaps TRBD2 as D (5 bases). The V end lost 3 bases, the J end lost 6 bases, and 12 bases lay between the germline ends. There are 14 residues in the CDR3. Per germline, CDR1 MGHDK and CDR2 SYGVNS. The CDR3 loop reads CASSDRGAGNEQFF. CDR3 in DNA: TGTGCCAGCAGTGACCGGGGTGCCGGCAATGAGCAGTTCTTC.

This clonotype was observed many times. The chain couples TRBV19 to TRBJ2-6; D gene uncertain. The CDR3 covers 15 residues. Germline CDR1 and CDR2: LNHDA and SQIVND (reference sequence). Trimming pared 5 bases from V and 0 bases from J, leaving 8 bases between. The CDR3 DNA sequence: TGTGCCAGTAGTCGGCTCACCTCTGGGGCCAACGTCCTGACTTTC. Residues: CASSRLTSGANVLTF. The whole variable domain, remainder taken from reference TRBV19 and TRBJ2-6, is DGGITQSPKYLFRKEGQNVTLSCEQNLNHDAMYWYRQDPGQGLRLIYYSQIVNDFQKGDIAEGYSVSREKKESFPLTVTSAQKNPTAFYLCASSRLTSGANVLTFGAGSRLTVL.

In this sample, this clonotype turned up many times. This chain links TRBV6-1 with TRBJ1-6, with D hard to call. Germline lookup yields CDR1 MNHNS and CDR2 SASEGT. This CDR3 contains 13 residues. V dropped 3 bases and J dropped 11 bases, with 11 bases sitting between them. CDR3 protein: CASSERVEAPLHF. CDR3 nucleotides: TGTGCCAGCAGTGAGCGCGTCGAGGCACCCCTCCACTTT.

The rearrangement joins TRBV20-1 to TRBJ2-2; no clear D. V lost 2 bases and J 0 bases, leaving 7 bases between the germline ends. The germline CDR1 and CDR2 sequences are DFQATT and SNEGSKA (reference sequence). The CDR3 spans 14 residues. The DNA of the CDR3 is TGCAGTGCTAGACGCCAAACGAACACCGGGGAGCTGTTTTTT. It translates to CSARRQTNTGELFF.

This clonotype was seen ten or more times. The V and J genes are TRBV7-2 and TRBJ2-7; 11 positions agree with TRBD2. This CDR3 spans 15 amino acids. V gave up 3 bases and J gave up 2 bases; unmatched junction bases: 3. Germline V gives CDR1 SGHTA, CDR2 FQGNSA. CDR3 coding DNA: TGTGCCAGCAGCTTCACTAGCGGGGGCGCCTACGAGCAGTACTTC. This codes for CASSFTSGGAYEQYF.

This chain's CDR3 is CASSPRRYNEQFF. The CDR3 bases are TGTGCCAGCAGCCCACGGAGGTACAATGAGCAGTTCTTC. This chain joins TRBV7-7 and TRBJ2-1, with D possibly matching TRBD2 (5 bases). The CDR3 covers 13 residues. Germline lookup yields CDR1 SSHAT and CDR2 FNYEAQ (reference sequence). V lost 5 bases to trimming and J lost 4 bases, with 9 bases between them.